The 9 T cell receptor beta chains below all came from one sample that was sequenced in a study of neoadjuvant anti-PD-1 for oral cavity cancer. Noted time point: after neoadjuvant nivolumab, at surgical resection. Sequenced by immunoSEQ multiplex PCR; TCRdb stores in-frame clones only, minus some. The sample lists 72,000 or so clones, around 85% seen once, with 2.5% to 3.5% in the top ten. The input for sequencing was PBMCs, taken after nivolumab (anti-PD-1) treatment. These receptor sequences come from a person aged 35-79 years with oral cavity squamous cell carcinoma.

The chain carries TRBV9 and TRBJ2-2; 10 bases are a match to TRBD1. The germline gives CDR1 SGDLS, CDR2 YYNGEE. This CDR3 spans 16 amino acids. Germline trimming cut 0 bases from V and 3 bases from J; bases unmatched to any gene: 2. The chain's CDR3 is CASSVVGQGDTGELFF. The CDR3 DNA reads as TGTGCCAGCAGCGTAGTAGGACAGGGGGACACCGGGGAGCTGTTTTTT. The full variable domain, its missing parts supplied by reference TRBV9 and TRBJ2-2, is DSGVTQTPKHLITATGQRVTLRCSPRSGDLSVYWYQQSLDQGLQFLIQYYNGEERAKGNILERFSAQQFPDLHSELNLSSLELGDSALYFCASSVVGQGDTGELFFGEGSRLTVL.

This clone was counted once. The gene calls are TRBV9 and TRBJ2-1; TRBD2 agrees at 11 bases. The J segment lost 0 bases and the V segment lost 5 bases, leaving 13 bases of the junction unmatched. Germline CDR1 SGDLS, CDR2 YYNGEE. This CDR3 has 19 amino acids. CDR3 DNA: TGTGCCAGCAGGGGGACCGGGGCTAGCGGGAGGAGCTCCTACAATGAGCAGTTCTTC. Residues: CASRGTGASGRSSYNEQFF.

The rearrangement links TRBV6-6 to TRBJ2-3, with 8 bases matching TRBD2. The V gene end was trimmed by 11 bases and the J gene end by 4 bases; junction bases not matched to a gene: 17. The germline V gene has CDR1 MNHNY and CDR2 SVGAGI (reference sequence). The CDR3 has 16 residues. The CDR3 coding sequence is TGTGCCGCCTCAAGCGGGAGCCAGCTTGGAGCAGATACGCAGTATTTT. It yields the protein CAASSGSQLGADTQYF.

This chain links TRBV9 with TRBJ2-2; D might be TRBD2 (6 bases). The germline gives CDR1 SGDLS, CDR2 YYNGEE. Between the trimmed V and J ends, which lost 4 bases and 5 bases, there was a span of 6 bases. This CDR3 comprises 12 residues. CDR3 protein: CASSRGTGELFF. Here the CDR3 DNA reads TGTGCCAGCAGCCGGGGGACCGGGGAGCTGTTTTTT.

The V call is TRBV19, the J call TRBJ1-1; D not certain. The V end was cut by 3 bases, the J end by 0 bases, with 8 bases between. Germline lookup yields CDR1 LNHDA and CDR2 SQIVND (reference sequence). The CDR3 consists of 14 residues. The CDR3 loop reads CASSIPSMNTEAFF. CDR3 DNA sequence: TGTGCCAGTAGTATCCCCAGTATGAACACTGAAGCTTTCTTT.

The J gene is TRBJ1-3, the V gene TRBV11-2, with a weak D call TRBD1 (6 bases). V shed 1 base and J shed 5 bases, with 12 bases lying between them. The CDR3 is 15 residues long. Germline-derived CDR1 and CDR2 are SGHAT and FQNNGV. This CDR3 is CASSLVWGARNTIYF. CDR3 sequence (DNA): TGTGCCAGCAGCTTAGTATGGGGGGCTCGAAACACCATATATTTT.

This rearrangement joins TRBV28 to TRBJ1-1; possibly TRBD1 for D (6 bases). This CDR3 is built from 15 residues. The V end was cut by 6 bases, the J end by 10 bases, with 24 bases between. Germline CDR1 MDHEN, CDR2 SYDVKM. CDR3: CASSQNPGNRVGAFF. In DNA, the CDR3 is TGTGCCAGCAGCCAAAACCCTGGGAACAGGGTTGGAGCTTTCTTT. Full variable domain (rest looked up from reference TRBV28 and TRBJ1-1): DVKVTQSSRYLVKRTGEKVFLECVQDMDHENMFWYRQDPGLGLRLIYFSYDVKMKEKGDIPEGYSVSREKKERFSLILESASTNQTSMYLCASSQNPGNRVGAFFGQGTRLTVV.

A single count supports this clone. This chain joins TRBV15 and TRBJ1-5; maybe TRBD1 (6 bases). This CDR3 region has 15 residues. Trimming stripped 0 bases from V and 6 bases from J, with 12 bases between. The germline V gene encodes CDR1 LNHNV and CDR2 YYDKDF (reference sequence). This CDR3 reads CATSRDFPGAQPQHF. In DNA, the CDR3 is TGTGCCACCAGCAGAGATTTTCCAGGGGCTCAGCCCCAGCATTTT. The whole variable domain, filled in from reference TRBV15 and TRBJ1-5, reads DAMVIQNPRYQVTQFGKPVTLSCSQTLNHNVMYWYQQKSSQAPKLLFHYYDKDFNNEADTPDNFQSRRPNTSFCFLDIRSPGLGDTAMYLCATSRDFPGAQPQHFGDGTRLSIL.

The gene calls are TRBV5-6 and TRBJ1-6; D possibly corresponds to TRBD1 (6 bases). Germline V gene data show CDR1 as SGHDT and CDR2 as YYEEEE. Trimming took 2 bases from V and 4 from J, leaving 7 bases between them. This CDR3 is built from 14 residues. CDR3 sequence reads: CASSLGQYNSPLHF. CDR3 in DNA: TGTGCCAGCAGCTTAGGACAGTATAATTCACCCCTCCACTTT.